The 26 T cell receptor beta chains reported below all come from one sample, sequenced in a study of cytomegalovirus exposure and HLA in healthy donors. The PCR ran on 60 Vbeta and 13 Jbeta primers. The protocol was immunoSEQ multiplex PCR, while the TCRdb copy is restricted to in-frame clones and leaves out a portion. The sample has some 200,000 clones; around 80% are singletons. The specimen sequenced was PBMCs. These receptors came from a middle-aged man in good health and CMV-seronegative.

CDR3 residues: CASSLLPQGVAGYTF. CDR3 coding DNA: TGTGCCAGCAGCTTACTCCCACAGGGTGTCGCGGGCTACACCTTC. The chain uses TRBV7-2 and TRBJ1-2; D might be TRBD1 (6 bases). The germline V gene has CDR1 SGHTA and CDR2 FQGNSA. The CDR3 sequence is 15 residues long. V dropped 2 bases and J dropped 8 bases, with 18 bases sitting between them.

The chain carries TRBV4-2 and TRBJ2-7, with unresolved D. CDR3 size: 15 residues. V lost 0 bases, J lost 3 bases, and 12 bases lay in between. Germline values: CDR1 LGHNA, CDR2 YNFKEQ. The CDR3 nucleotides read TGTGCCAGCAGCCAAGAAGGAGCAGTTATCTACGAGCAGTACTTC. Amino acids: CASSQEGAVIYEQYF.

This clone was seen only a few times. This chain connects TRBV28 to TRBJ1-3; no definite D call. The V and J ends lost 10 bases and 4 bases respectively, with 14 bases between them. Germline CDR1 is MDHEN and CDR2 is SYDVKM. CDR3 length equals 13 residues. The CDR3 region is CATLEAKGNTIYF. The CDR3, as DNA: TGTGCCACCTTGGAGGCCAAAGGAAACACCATATATTTT.

The chain joins TRBV2 to TRBJ2-7; D is uncertain. CDR1 and CDR2 (germline): SNHLY, FYNNEI. V lost 4 bases to trimming and J lost 4 bases, with 11 bases between them. This CDR3 comprises 13 residues. In DNA, the CDR3 is TGTGCCAGCAGTGTCTTAGCTGAGTACGAGCAGTACTTC. Protein: CASSVLAEYEQYF.

The rearrangement uses TRBV5-6 and TRBJ1-1; D gene uncertain. Per germline, CDR1 SGHDT and CDR2 YYEEEE. CDR3 length equals 14 residues. Trimming pared 4 bases from V and 0 bases from J, leaving 10 bases between. This CDR3 reads CASSPGLMNTEAFF. The DNA for the CDR3 is TGTGCCAGCAGCCCCGGACTGATGAACACTGAAGCTTTCTTT. Drawing the rest from reference TRBV5-6 and TRBJ1-1, the complete variable domain is DAGVTQSPTHLIKTRGQQVTLRCSPKSGHDTVSWYQQALGQGPQFIFQYYEEEERQRGNFPDRFSGHQFPNYSSELNVNALLLGDSALYLCASSPGLMNTEAFFGQGTRLTVV.

V gene TRBV15 combines with J gene TRBJ2-2; 12 nucleotides agree with TRBD2. Germline CDR1 LNHNV, CDR2 YYDKDF (reference sequence). CDR3 length: 15 amino acids. V lost 6 bases and J lost 4; bases outside the gene matches: 3. CDR3 coding DNA: TGTGCCACCAGGGAGGGACTAGCGGGCACCGGGGAGCTGTTTTTT. Its protein is CATREGLAGTGELFF.

This rearrangement joins TRBV15 to TRBJ2-5; 10 bases agree with TRBD2. The junction had 6 bases not matched to a gene; V was cut back by 0 bases and J by 2 bases. Germline V gene sequence: CDR1 LNHNV, CDR2 YYDKDF (reference sequence). The CDR3 has 17 amino acids. CDR3 nucleotide sequence: TGTGCCACCAGCAGAGAGGCTAGCGGGAGACCGCAAGAGACCCAGTACTTC. It specifies CATSREASGRPQETQYF.

The V call is TRBV9, the J call TRBJ2-5; 8 positions match TRBD2. The CDR3 totals 16 residues. The trim removed 4 bases at V and 1 base at J, leaving 9 bases unmatched. Per germline, CDR1 SGDLS and CDR2 YYNGEE. Written as DNA, the CDR3 is TGTGCCAGCAGCCCATTAGCGGGAACTGGCCAAGAGACCCAGTACTTC. The encoded protein is CASSPLAGTGQETQYF.

The chain is built from TRBV14 and TRBJ2-2, with 7 nucleotides matching TRBD1. The junction had 5 bases not matched to a gene; V was cut back by 3 bases and J by 1 base. CDR1 SGHDN and CDR2 FVKESK come from the germline V gene. The CDR3 has 16 residues. CDR3 protein: CASSHHRDRNTGELFF. DNA of the CDR3: TGTGCCAGCAGCCATCACCGGGACAGGAACACCGGGGAGCTGTTTTTT.

The DNA for the CDR3 is TGTGCCAGCAGCTCGACTGGAGATACGCAGTATTTT. Its protein is CASSSTGDTQYF. The chain recombines TRBV7-6 with TRBJ2-3; no clear D gene. Germline V CDR1 and CDR2: SGHVS, FNYEAQ. V shed 4 bases and J shed 5 bases, with 7 bases lying between them. This CDR3 has 12 amino acids.

The rearrangement uses TRBV19 and TRBJ2-7; possibly TRBD2 for D (6 bases). The CDR3 totals 15 residues. V was pared by 3 bases and J by 4 bases, with 16 bases between. The germline gives CDR1 LNHDA, CDR2 SQIVND (reference sequence). Written as DNA, the CDR3 is TGTGCCAGTAGTATCTTGCGGGGCCCCGGGTACGAGCAGTACTTC. This sequence encodes CASSILRGPGYEQYF.

The V and J genes are TRBV7-2 and TRBJ2-7, with 7 bases identical to TRBD2. This CDR3 region has 13 residues. Looked up from germline, CDR1 is SGHTA and CDR2 is FQGNSA. With V trimmed by 2 bases and J by 4 bases, 2 bases remained unmatched. The CDR3 here is CASSLRGSYEQYF. CDR3 nucleotides: TGTGCCAGCAGCTTACGCGGGAGTTACGAGCAGTACTTC. Variable domain in full (rest from reference TRBV7-2 and TRBJ2-7): GAGVSQSPSNKVTEKGKDVELRCDPISGHTALYWYRQSLGQGLEFLIYFQGNSAPDKSGLPSDRFSAERTGGSVSTLTIQRTQQEDSAVYLCASSLRGSYEQYFGPGTRLTVT.

This clone was detected only a few times. As DNA, the CDR3 is TGTGCCAGCAGTGACTCGCCAGGGGACACAGATACGCAGTATTTT. Translated, it gives CASSDSPGDTDTQYF. The chain uses TRBV6-4 and TRBJ2-3; perhaps TRBD1 as D (6 bases). The germline CDR1 and CDR2 sequences are MRHNA and SNTAGT. V was cut by 0 bases and J by 2 bases, with 9 bases left in between. CDR3 length equals 15 residues.

The genes are TRBV7-3 and TRBJ2-1, with 7 bases fitting TRBD1. After removal of 4 bases from V and 6 bases from J, the junction contained 6 bases not matched to a gene. The CDR3 runs 14 residues. CDR1 and CDR2 (germline): SGHTA, FQGTGA. CDR3 region: CASSSGQRSNEQFF. DNA of the CDR3: TGTGCCAGCAGCTCGGGACAGCGTTCCAATGAGCAGTTCTTC.

The V and J genes are TRBV23-1 and TRBJ2-7; TRBD2 agrees at 8 bases. TRBV23-1 is an open reading frame, and its role is uncertain. The CDR3 covers 16 residues. The V gene end was trimmed by 3 bases and the J gene end by 2 bases; junction bases not matched to a gene: 9. CDR3 protein: CASSHSCGRSPYEQYF. The CDR3 DNA follows: TGCGCCAGCAGTCATTCGTGCGGGAGGAGCCCCTACGAGCAGTACTTC.

This chain connects TRBV18 to TRBJ1-4; D remains unclear. V lost 3 bases, J lost 0 bases, and 5 bases lay in between. The V gene's germline CDR1 is KGHSH and CDR2 LQKENI. CDR3 length: 14 residues. CDR3 residues: CASSPRATNEKLFF. The CDR3 nucleotides read TGTGCCAGCTCACCGCGCGCAACTAATGAAAAACTGTTTTTT. Full variable domain (outside the CDR3, taken from reference TRBV18 and TRBJ1-4): NAGVMQNPRHLVRRRGQEARLRCSPMKGHSHVYWYRQLPEEGLKFMVYLQKENIIDESGMPKERFSAEFPKEGPSILRIQQVVRGDSAAYFCASSPRATNEKLFFGSGTQLSVL.

This sequence joins TRBV9 and TRBJ1-2; 8 positions match TRBD1. Germline-derived CDR1 and CDR2 are SGDLS and YYNGEE. The CDR3 contains 15 residues. The V gene end was trimmed by 0 bases and the J gene end by 4 bases; junction bases not matched to a gene: 5. The CDR3 reads CASSVAAGGTYGYTF. The CDR3 DNA is TGTGCCAGCAGCGTAGCTGCAGGGGGCACCTATGGCTACACCTTC.

This sequence joins TRBV6-1 and TRBJ1-5, with TRBD1 matching 7 bases. The V gene end was trimmed by 5 bases and the J gene end by 0 bases; junction bases not matched to a gene: 4. The CDR3 runs to 15 residues. Germline values: CDR1 MNHNS, CDR2 SASEGT. CDR3 protein: CASSLGQNSNQPQHF. CDR3 DNA sequence: TGTGCCAGCAGTTTGGGACAGAATAGCAATCAGCCCCAGCATTTT.

This clone was recorded a few times. This sequence joins TRBV11-3 and TRBJ2-5; no definite D call. The CDR3 has 13 residues. V lost 5 bases, J lost 0 bases, and 7 bases lay in between. CDR1 and CDR2 (germline): SGHNT, YENEEA. CDR3 DNA: TGTGCCAGCAGCAGTGCGAACCAAGAGACCCAGTACTTC. Translated, it gives CASSSANQETQYF.

This chain joins TRBV27 and TRBJ2-4; the match to TRBD1 covers 8 bases. Trimming cost V 5 bases and J 2 bases; bases outside gene matches: 11. From germline, CDR1 is MNHEY and CDR2 SMNVEV (reference sequence). The CDR3 contains 17 residues. CDR3 nucleotides: TGTGCCAGCAGTCTCGGACAGGGAATGGGGACCAAAAACATTCAGTACTTC. Its translation is CASSLGQGMGTKNIQYF.

The V gene is TRBV5-8, the J gene TRBJ2-1; TRBD2 matches at 7 bases. The trim removed 1 base at V and 8 bases at J, leaving 12 bases unmatched. The germline gives CDR1 SGHTS, CDR2 YDEGEE. This CDR3 has 16 residues. CDR3 DNA sequence: TGTGCCAGCAGCTTGAGGGGCCAGCGGGGTCTGGATGAGCAGTTCTTC. This sequence encodes CASSLRGQRGLDEQFF.

The chain links TRBV19 to TRBJ1-5, with D possibly matching TRBD1 (6 bases). The germline gives CDR1 LNHDA, CDR2 SQIVND (reference sequence). Trimming took 1 base from V and 4 from J, leaving 11 bases between them. The CDR3 is made up of 15 amino acids. CDR3: CASSIGGGGNQPQHF. The CDR3 DNA reads as TGTGCCAGTAGTATAGGAGGGGGGGGGAATCAGCCCCAGCATTTT.

This clone was counted a few times. The chain recombines TRBV29-1 with TRBJ2-7; a weak D match, TRBD1 (6 bases). The CDR3 runs 12 residues. Germline values: CDR1 SQVTM, CDR2 ANQGSEA. Trimming removed 7 bases from V and 7 bases from J, with 17 bases in between. The CDR3 DNA reads TGCAGCGCGGGGATGGGGGCCGTAGAGCAGTACTTC. Amino acid sequence: CSAGMGAVEQYF.

Comments on this clone: Other DNA sequences in this sample translate to the same CDR3. This chain links TRBV5-1 with TRBJ1-1; D remains ambiguous. The ends were cut back, 5 bases at V and 3 bases at J, with 11 bases in the middle. This CDR3 comprises 13 residues. Germline V gives CDR1 SGHRS, CDR2 YFSETQ. CDR3 residues: CASSRAGDTEAFF. In DNA form, the CDR3 reads TGCGCCAGCAGTCGGGCCGGGGACACTGAAGCTTTCTTT.

The V gene is TRBV7-2, the J gene TRBJ1-2; D uncertain. Germline values: CDR1 SGHTA, CDR2 FQGNSA. V was shortened by 1 base and J by 0 bases, with 12 bases between the two germline ends. The CDR3 length is 16 residues. This CDR3 is CASSLERARANYGYTF. The CDR3 DNA reads as TGTGCCAGCAGCTTAGAGAGGGCGAGGGCTAACTATGGCTACACCTTC. The whole variable domain, filled in from reference TRBV7-2 and TRBJ1-2, reads GAGVSQSPSNKVTEKGKDVELRCDPISGHTALYWYRQSLGQGLEFLIYFQGNSAPDKSGLPSDRFSAERTGGSVSTLTIQRTQQEDSAVYLCASSLERARANYGYTFGSGTRLTVV.

V gene TRBV27 combines with J gene TRBJ2-1, with 12 bases matching TRBD2. The V gene's germline CDR1 is MNHEY and CDR2 SMNVEV (reference sequence). Losses at the gene ends were 2 bases for V and 5 bases for J; bases not matched to a gene: 1. The CDR3 runs 15 residues. The CDR3 DNA follows: TGTGCCAGCAGTTTAACTAGCGGGGGGAACAATGAGCAGTTCTTC. Translated, it gives CASSLTSGGNNEQFF.